This record covers a single T cell receptor (beta chain). Its antigen is still unknown. Clones were sequenced by immunoSEQ multiplex PCR, and TCRdb holds only the in-frame ones, with some missing. The sample contains tens of thousands of clones, about 87% of which appear only once. The data were taken from a study of PD-1 blockade in classical Hodgkin lymphoma. Trimming removed 1 base from V and 3 bases from J; junction bases left unmatched: 0. CDR1 LGHNA and CDR2 YNFKEQ come from the germline V gene. The CDR3 loop spans 15 amino acids. Time point defined: newly diagnosed, previously untreated cHL patient sample. Researchers report purifying CD4+ T cells from thawed PBMCs by magnetic negative selection. Newly diagnosed, untreated classical Hodgkin lymphoma PBMCs provided comparison. Study observations and caveats: The repertoire differences lack a defined cause, possibly disease activity or prior therapy. Lower baseline TCR diversity was reported for newly diagnosed patients than for healthy donors.

The V gene is TRBV4-2, the J gene TRBJ2-3; 11 positions agree with TRBD2. Sequencing was carried out using CD4+ T cells from blood. The receptor's source is a human donor with classical Hodgkin lymphoma. The CDR3 bases are TGTGCCAGCAGCCAAGGACTAGCGGGAACAGATACGCAGTATTTT. Protein product: CASSQGLAGTDTQYF.